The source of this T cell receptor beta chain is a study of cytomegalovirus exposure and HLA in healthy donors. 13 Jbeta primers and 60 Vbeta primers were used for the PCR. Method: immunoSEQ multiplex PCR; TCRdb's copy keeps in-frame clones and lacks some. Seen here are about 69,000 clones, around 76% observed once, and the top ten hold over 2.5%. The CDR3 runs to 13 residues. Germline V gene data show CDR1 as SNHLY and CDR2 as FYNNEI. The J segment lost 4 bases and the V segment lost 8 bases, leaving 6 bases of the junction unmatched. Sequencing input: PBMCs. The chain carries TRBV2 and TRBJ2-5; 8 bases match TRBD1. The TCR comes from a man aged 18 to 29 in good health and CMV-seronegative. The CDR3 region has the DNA TGTGCCAGCGGACAGGGCCGTGGAGAGACCCAGTACTTC. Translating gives CASGQGRGETQYF.